Below, 2 T cell receptor beta chains from the same sample are listed, as sequenced in a study of OX40 agonist ivuxolimab in advanced cancers. Clones were read by immunoSEQ multiplex PCR, and TCRdb kept only the in-frame ones, dropping some. The sample has about 29,000 clones, about nine tenths seen once. The starting material was CD4+ or CD8+ T cells sorted from blood, obtained in a trial of the OX40 agonist ivuxolimab. These receptors came from an adult with an advanced solid tumor such as melanoma, head and neck, liver or kidney cancer.

The rearrangement joins TRBV7-9 to TRBJ2-4, with TRBD2 matching 7 bases. Germline assignment: CDR1 SEHNR and CDR2 FQNEAQ (reference sequence). The CDR3 contains 15 residues. Trimming removed 1 base from V and 8 bases from J; junction bases left unmatched: 8. CDR3 protein: CASSLDPPGGDIQYF. The CDR3 DNA reads TGTGCCAGCAGCTTAGACCCCCCTGGGGGGGACATTCAGTACTTC.

The gene calls are TRBV2 and TRBJ1-1, with D uncertain. Deletions cut 4 bases from V and 5 bases from J, with 5 bases between. From germline, CDR1 is SNHLY and CDR2 FYNNEI. This CDR3 has 11 amino acids. CDR3 DNA sequence: TGTGCCAGCAGTGCATTGACTGAAGCTTTCTTT. Protein: CASSALTEAFF.